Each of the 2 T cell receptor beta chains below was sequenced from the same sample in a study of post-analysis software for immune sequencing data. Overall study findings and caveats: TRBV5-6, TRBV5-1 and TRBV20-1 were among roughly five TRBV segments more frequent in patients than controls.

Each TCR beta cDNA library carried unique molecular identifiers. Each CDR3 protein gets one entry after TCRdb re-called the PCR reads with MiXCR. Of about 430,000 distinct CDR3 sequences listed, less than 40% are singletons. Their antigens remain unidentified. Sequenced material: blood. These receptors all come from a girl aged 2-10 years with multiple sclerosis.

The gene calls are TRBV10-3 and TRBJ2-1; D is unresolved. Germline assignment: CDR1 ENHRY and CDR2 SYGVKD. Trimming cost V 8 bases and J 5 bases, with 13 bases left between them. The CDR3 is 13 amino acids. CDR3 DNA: TGTGCCATCCTTAGATCCCCTAACAATGAGCAGTTCTTC. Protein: CAILRSPNNEQFF.

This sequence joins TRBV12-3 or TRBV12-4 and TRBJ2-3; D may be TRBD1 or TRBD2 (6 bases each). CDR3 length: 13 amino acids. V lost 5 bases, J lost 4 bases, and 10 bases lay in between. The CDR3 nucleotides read TGTGCCAGCAGTCGGGGGCCCGCAGATACGCAGTATTTT. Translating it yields CASSRGPADTQYF.